This TCR beta chain was profiled in a study of blood T cell repertoires in COVID-19. As for the study in general: From the United States, Italy and Spain came samples of acute and convalescent COVID-19.

Seattle enrolled patients during active infection and tracked them longitudinally. As originally analysed: Reference gene primer amplification in the assay estimated nucleated cell counts. The data were produced by immunoSEQ multiplex PCR, yet TCRdb's version contains in-frame clones alone and is incomplete. The V and J calls and clone size were taken over from that table, and D and trimming were inferred from the DNA. The data show hundreds of thousands of clones, about 89% seen once. The CDR3 sequence is 16 residues long. Germline V gene data show CDR1 as SQVTM and CDR2 as ANQGSEA. Trimming took 1 base from V and 7 from J, leaving 19 bases between them.

The sequencing input was peripheral blood. The sequence derives from a woman aged 30 to 39 with COVID-19, enrolled during active disease. The chain is built from TRBV29-1 and TRBJ2-2, with D tentatively TRBD1 (6 bases). The CDR3 coding sequence is TGCAGCGTTGAAGGCGGCATAACAGGGTTAGGCGGGGAGCTGTTTTTT. It codes for CSVEGGITGLGGELFF.